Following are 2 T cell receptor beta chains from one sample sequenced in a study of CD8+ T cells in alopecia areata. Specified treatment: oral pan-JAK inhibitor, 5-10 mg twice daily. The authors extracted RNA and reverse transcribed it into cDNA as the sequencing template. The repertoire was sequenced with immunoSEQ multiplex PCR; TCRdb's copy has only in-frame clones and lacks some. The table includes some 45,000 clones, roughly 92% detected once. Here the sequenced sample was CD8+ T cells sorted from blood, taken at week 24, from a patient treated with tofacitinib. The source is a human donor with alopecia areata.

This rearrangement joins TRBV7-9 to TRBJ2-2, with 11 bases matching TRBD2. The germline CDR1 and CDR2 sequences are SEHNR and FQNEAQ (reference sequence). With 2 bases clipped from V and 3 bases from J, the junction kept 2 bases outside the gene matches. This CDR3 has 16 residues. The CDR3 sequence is CASSLTSGGHTGELFF. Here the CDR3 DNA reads TGTGCCAGCAGCTTAACTAGCGGGGGACACACCGGGGAGCTGTTTTTT.

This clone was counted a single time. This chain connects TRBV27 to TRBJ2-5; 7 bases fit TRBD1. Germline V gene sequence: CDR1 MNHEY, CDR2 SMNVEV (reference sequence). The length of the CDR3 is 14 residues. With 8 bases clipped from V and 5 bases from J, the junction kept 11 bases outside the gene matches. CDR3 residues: CASRSRGLWETQYF. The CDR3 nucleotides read TGTGCCAGCCGCTCGAGGGGGCTATGGGAGACCCAGTACTTC.